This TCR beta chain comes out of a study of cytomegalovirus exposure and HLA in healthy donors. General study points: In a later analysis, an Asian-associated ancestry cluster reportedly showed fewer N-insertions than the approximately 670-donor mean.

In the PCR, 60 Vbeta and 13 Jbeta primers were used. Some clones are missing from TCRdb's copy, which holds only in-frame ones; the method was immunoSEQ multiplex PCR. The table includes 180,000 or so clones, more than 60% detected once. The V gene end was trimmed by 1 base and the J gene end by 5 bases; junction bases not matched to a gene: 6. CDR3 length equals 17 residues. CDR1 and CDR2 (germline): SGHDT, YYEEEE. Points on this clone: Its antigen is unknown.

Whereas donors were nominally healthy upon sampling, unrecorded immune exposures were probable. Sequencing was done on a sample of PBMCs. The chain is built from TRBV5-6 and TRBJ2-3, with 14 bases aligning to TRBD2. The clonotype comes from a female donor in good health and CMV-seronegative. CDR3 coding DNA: TGTGCCAGCAGCTTGTTCGGACTAGCGGGAGGTGAAGATACGCAGTATTTT. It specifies CASSLFGLAGGEDTQYF.